A single sample is the source of the 28 T cell receptor beta chains below, sequenced in a study of shared clonotypes between healthy human individuals. Data came from immunoSEQ multiplex PCR; TCRdb stores just in-frame clones and leaves some out. The repertoire holds 550,000 to 700,000 clones, with approximately 73% as singletons. The sequenced sample was memory CD4+ T cells sorted from blood. The subset here: CD45RA-negative fraction. These receptors were collected from a woman in her 30s in good health.

V gene TRBV4-1 combines with J gene TRBJ1-2; tentative D call: TRBD1 (5 bases). CDR1 is MGHRA, CDR2 YSYEKL, per germline. The CDR3 totals 16 residues. Trimming stripped 2 bases from V and 8 bases from J, with 21 bases between. The CDR3 region is CASSQNQAGQDGGYTF. The CDR3, as DNA: TGCGCCAGCAGCCAAAATCAGGCAGGGCAAGACGGAGGCTACACCTTC.

The chain employs TRBV5-1 and TRBJ2-1, with 12 bases fitting TRBD2. The CDR3 runs 16 residues. Per the germline V gene, CDR1 is SGHRS and CDR2 is YFSETQ. V lost 0 bases, J lost 8 bases, and 6 bases stayed unmatched. CDR3 sequence (DNA): TGCGCCAGCAGCTTGGCGACTAGCGGGAGTGGTTATGAGCAGTTCTTC. Amino acids: CASSLATSGSGYEQFF.

The chain uses TRBV10-3 and TRBJ2-3; D is ambiguous. The germline gives CDR1 ENHRY, CDR2 SYGVKD. Deletions cut 6 bases from V and 6 bases from J, with 7 bases between. The CDR3 runs 11 residues. DNA of the CDR3: TGTGCCATCAGAAAGGAGGATACGCAGTATTTT. Translation gives CAIRKEDTQYF.

This chain uses TRBV28 with TRBJ1-1, with D unresolved. The V end lost 6 bases, the J end lost 2 bases, and 16 bases lay between the germline ends. CDR1 is MDHEN and CDR2 is SYDVKM in the germline V gene. The CDR3 spans 15 residues. DNA for the CDR3: TGTGCCAGCAGGATCGGGCTCCGGGTCAACACTGAAGCTTTCTTT. Amino acids: CASRIGLRVNTEAFF.

This clone was seen a single time. CDR3 residues: CASKFGGANTGELFF. In DNA, the CDR3 is TGTGCCAGTAAGTTTGGTGGAGCGAACACCGGGGAGCTGTTTTTT. V gene TRBV19 combines with J gene TRBJ2-2; D is uncertain. The V end lost 7 bases, the J end lost 0 bases, and 12 bases lay between the germline ends. The V gene's germline CDR1 is LNHDA and CDR2 SQIVND (reference sequence). The CDR3 has 15 residues. Supplemented by reference TRBV19 and TRBJ2-2, the full variable domain reads DGGITQSPKYLFRKEGQNVTLSCEQNLNHDAMYWYRQDPGQGLRLIYYSQIVNDFQKGDIAEGYSVSREKKESFPLTVTSAQKNPTAFYLCASKFGGANTGELFFGEGSRLTVL.

This clone was counted between two and nine times. The DNA for the CDR3 is TGTGCCAGCACCGTAGCAAGCGGGAGGGCTACGATCCAAGAGACCCAGTACTTC. It translates to CASTVASGRATIQETQYF. This chain links TRBV7-9 with TRBJ2-5; 10 bases agree with TRBD2. The ends lost 7 bases at V and 1 base at J; junction bases unmatched: 15. The germline gives CDR1 SEHNR, CDR2 FQNEAQ (reference sequence). The CDR3 has 18 residues.

In nucleotides, the CDR3 is TGTGCCAGCACCCAGTCCCTTCCCGGGAACACTGAAGCTTTCTTT. It translates to CASTQSLPGNTEAFF. The V and J genes are TRBV11-2 and TRBJ1-1, with D unresolved. The CDR3 is 15 residues long. CDR1 is SGHAT and CDR2 is FQNNGV in the germline V gene. V lost 7 bases, J lost 1 base, and 16 bases lay in between.

The table lists this clone with a few counts. The chain uses TRBV11-3 and TRBJ2-1; 10 positions match TRBD2. V was pared by 4 bases and J by 6 bases, with 6 bases of the junction left unmatched. The germline CDR1 and CDR2 sequences are SGHNT and YENEEA. The CDR3 is made up of 15 amino acids. CDR3 coding DNA: TGTGCCAGCAGCTCACAGGTAGCGGGAGGCAATGAGCAGTTCTTC. Translating gives CASSSQVAGGNEQFF.

V and J are TRBV7-9 and TRBJ2-2, with unresolved D. Trimming took 10 bases from V and 3 from J, leaving 18 bases between them. Per germline, CDR1 SEHNR and CDR2 FQNEAQ (reference sequence). There are 15 residues in the CDR3. The CDR3 region is CATTRLAGDTGELFF. The CDR3, as DNA: TGTGCCACTACTCGACTGGCAGGCGACACCGGGGAGCTGTTTTTT.

The chain joins TRBV11-2 to TRBJ2-1; D is unclear. V lost 0 bases and J 10 bases, leaving 13 bases between the germline ends. The CDR3 has 14 amino acids. The germline V gene has CDR1 SGHAT and CDR2 FQNNGV. CDR3 region: CASSLDHSFREQFF. The DNA of the CDR3 is TGTGCCAGCAGCTTAGATCACTCATTTCGGGAGCAGTTCTTC.

The V and J genes are TRBV6-1 and TRBJ2-3; 8 bases are a match to TRBD2. Germline CDR1 and CDR2: MNHNS and SASEGT. The trim removed 1 base at V and 3 bases at J, leaving 3 bases unmatched. This CDR3 spans 15 amino acids. This chain's CDR3 is CASSEETSGTDTQYF. For the CDR3, the DNA is TGTGCCAGCAGTGAAGAAACTAGCGGAACAGATACGCAGTATTTT.

This clone appeared a few times. In the same sample, other DNA sequences code for this CDR3. The chain combines TRBV11-2 with TRBJ2-7; a weak D match, TRBD2 (6 bases). Trimming stripped 4 bases from V and 4 bases from J, with 14 bases between. Germline CDR1 reads SGHAT; CDR2 reads FQNNGV. There are 14 residues in the CDR3. The CDR3 sequence: CASSSTGSTYEQYF. For the CDR3, the DNA is TGTGCCAGCAGCTCTACCGGGAGTACATACGAGCAGTACTTC.

This chain's CDR3 is CASANGLAGGPKQYF. CDR3 DNA sequence: TGTGCCAGCGCGAACGGACTAGCGGGAGGGCCTAAGCAGTACTTC. The chain has TRBV7-7 and TRBJ2-7; 15 nucleotides match TRBD2. Germline trimming cut 8 bases from V and 8 bases from J; bases unmatched to any gene: 10. This CDR3 region has 15 residues. Per germline, CDR1 SSHAT and CDR2 FNYEAQ (reference sequence).

This chain uses TRBV29-1 with TRBJ2-1; D may be TRBD2 (5 bases). Trimming took off 6 bases at V and 10 bases at J, with 10 bases between the two ends. This CDR3 spans 10 amino acids. Germline values: CDR1 SQVTM, CDR2 ANQGSEA. The CDR3 DNA reads TGCAGCGTGAGACTACGGGAGCAGTTCTTC. Translated, it gives CSVRLREQFF.

This clone was seen a few times. The chain links TRBV6-1 to TRBJ2-2; D call uncertain. CDR3 length: 14 amino acids. V lost 4 bases and J lost 3, with 9 bases in between. Germline V gene lookup returns CDR1 MNHNS and CDR2 SASEGT. CDR3 amino acids: CASSVVLDTGELFF. In nucleotides, the CDR3 is TGTGCCAGCAGTGTCGTTCTGGACACCGGGGAGCTGTTTTTT.

This rearrangement joins TRBV19 to TRBJ1-2; D is uncertain. Germline V gene lookup returns CDR1 LNHDA and CDR2 SQIVND (reference sequence). The CDR3 is made up of 12 amino acids. Trimming pared 7 bases from V and 4 bases from J, leaving 10 bases between. CDR3 nucleotide sequence: TGTGCCAGTAAGGGCGGGGTCTATGGCTACACCTTC. It encodes CASKGGVYGYTF.

The rearrangement joins TRBV28 to TRBJ2-5, with D possibly being TRBD2 (5 bases). The CDR3 runs 14 residues. CDR1 is MDHEN and CDR2 is SYDVKM in the germline V gene. V lost 6 bases and J 5 bases, leaving 16 bases between the germline ends. CDR3 sequence (DNA): TGTGCCAGCAGGGGGTCCGGGGTGCAGGAGACCCAGTACTTC. Translation gives CASRGSGVQETQYF.

Details on this clone: A read error is possible here, since a much larger clone lies one base away. J is TRBJ2-2 and V is TRBV10-3; perhaps TRBD1 as D (6 bases). Germline CDR1 reads ENHRY; CDR2 reads SYGVKD. Between the trimmed V and J ends, which lost 6 bases and 0 bases, there was a span of 11 bases. The CDR3 covers 15 residues. The DNA of the CDR3 is TGTGCCATCAGCCCCGGGACATCGAACACCGGGGAGCTGTTTTTT. Translated, it gives CAISPGTSNTGELFF.

The chain is built from TRBV7-9 and TRBJ1-5; TRBD1 might be the D (5 bases). This CDR3 is built from 17 residues. V shed 4 bases and J shed 0 bases, with 16 bases lying between them. The V gene's germline CDR1 is SEHNR and CDR2 FQNEAQ (reference sequence). As DNA, the CDR3 is TGTGCCAGCAGCTCGGGACTGACTTCAGATAGCAATCAGCCCCAGCATTTT. This codes for CASSSGLTSDSNQPQHF.

This clone came up a few times. The V gene is TRBV2, the J gene TRBJ2-5, with D perhaps TRBD1 (6 bases). The ends were cut back, 4 bases at V and 4 bases at J, with 13 bases in the middle. The CDR3 totals 14 residues. Germline V lookup: CDR1 SNHLY, CDR2 FYNNEI. This CDR3 is CASSGRQAGETQYF. In DNA, the CDR3 is TGTGCCAGCAGTGGTCGACAGGCAGGAGAGACCCAGTACTTC.

This rearrangement joins TRBV27 to TRBJ2-3; no reliable D call. The V end lost 5 bases, the J end lost 0 bases, and 15 bases lay between the germline ends. Per the germline V gene, CDR1 is MNHEY and CDR2 is SMNVEV (reference sequence). The CDR3 is 16 amino acids. Here the CDR3 reads CASSRRPGPSTDTQYF. The CDR3, as DNA: TGTGCCAGCAGTCGCCGACCTGGGCCCAGCACAGATACGCAGTATTTT.

V gene TRBV11-2 combines with J gene TRBJ1-1, with a weak D call TRBD1 (6 bases). CDR1 is SGHAT, CDR2 FQNNGV, per germline. There are 12 residues in the CDR3. Between the trimmed V and J ends, which lost 2 bases and 8 bases, there was a span of 9 bases. The CDR3 nucleotides are TGTGCCAGCAGCTTATCAACAGGGGAAGCTTTCTTT. Protein sequence: CASSLSTGEAFF.

This clone turned up a few times. The chain recombines TRBV2 with TRBJ2-7, with D unresolved. CDR3 length equals 13 residues. The V end was cut by 3 bases, the J end by 3 bases, with 9 bases between. Germline CDR1 SNHLY, CDR2 FYNNEI. The CDR3 coding sequence is TGTGCCAGCAGTGAGTTCCTCCACTACGAGCAGTACTTC. Protein: CASSEFLHYEQYF.

The rearrangement links TRBV5-4 to TRBJ2-7; D possibly matches TRBD1 or TRBD2 (7 bases each). The CDR3 is 15 amino acids. Trimming stripped 4 bases from V and 2 bases from J, with 16 bases between. Per germline, CDR1 SGHNT and CDR2 YYREEE (reference sequence). CDR3: CASSHDPGGAYEQYF. Here the CDR3 DNA reads TGTGCCAGCAGCCATGACCCAGGGGGGGCCTACGAGCAGTACTTC.

This sequence joins TRBV27 and TRBJ1-2; D might be TRBD1 (6 bases). CDR3 size: 15 residues. V lost 2 bases and J 4 bases, leaving 14 bases between the germline ends. CDR1 MNHEY and CDR2 SMNVEV come from the germline V gene (reference sequence). CDR3 sequence (DNA): TGTGCCAGCAGTTTAAGAGGGGGTAGCCCCTATGGCTACACCTTC. Translating gives CASSLRGGSPYGYTF.

V and J are TRBV13 and TRBJ2-7, with 10 bases aligning to TRBD2. Judging by the DNA end, TRBJ2-5 fits better; the J call may be wrong. The germline gives CDR1 PRHDT, CDR2 FYEKMQ (reference sequence). The CDR3 runs 17 residues. For the CDR3, the DNA is TGTGCCAGCAGCTCACCCTTGATTGGACTAGCGGAAGAGACCCAGTACTTC. Protein sequence: CASSSPLIGLAEETQYF.

CDR3 sequence reads: CASSKSGAQGRYEQYF. CDR3 nucleotide sequence: TGTGCCAGCAGCAAAAGTGGGGCACAGGGGAGGTACGAGCAGTACTTC. The chain uses TRBV11-2 and TRBJ2-7, with D possibly TRBD1 on 7 matching bases. The germline gives CDR1 SGHAT, CDR2 FQNNGV. V lost 5 bases and J 4 bases, leaving 21 bases between the germline ends. There are 16 residues in the CDR3.

The chain employs TRBV10-1 and TRBJ1-5; 7 bases line up with TRBD1. After removal of 9 bases from V and 4 bases from J, the junction contained 6 bases not matched to a gene. This CDR3 comprises 13 residues. Germline CDR1 and CDR2: WNHNN and SYGVQD (reference sequence). The CDR3 reads CARHRDRNQPQHF. DNA of the CDR3: TGCGCCAGGCACCGGGACAGAAATCAGCCCCAGCATTTT.